Below, 32 T cell receptor beta chains from the same sample are listed, as sequenced in a study of shared clonotypes between healthy human individuals. This table comes from immunoSEQ multiplex PCR, and its TCRdb copy is limited to in-frame clones, with some not included. The sample has some 2,000,000 clones; roughly 95% are singletons. Sequencing input: naive CD4+ T cells sorted from blood. Subset meaning: CD45RA+ positively selected. The receptors stem from a man younger than 35 in good health.

A note on this clone: This sample includes further DNA sequences coding for the same CDR3. The rearrangement links TRBV18 to TRBJ1-1, with TRBD1 matching over 9 bases. The germline V gene has CDR1 KGHSH and CDR2 LQKENI. After removal of 2 bases from V and 5 bases from J, the junction contained 0 bases not matched to a gene. This CDR3 region has 13 residues. CDR3 residues: CASSPGQGTEAFF. CDR3 in DNA: TGTGCCAGCTCACCAGGACAGGGGACTGAAGCTTTCTTT.

The J gene is TRBJ1-4, the V gene TRBV5-1; 7 positions match TRBD1. Germline CDR1 and CDR2: SGHRS and YFSETQ. The CDR3 contains 16 residues. V shed 3 bases, J shed 7 bases, and the junction held 12 bases outside the gene matches. The CDR3 is CASSYGQAKVSEKLFF. Here the CDR3 DNA reads TGCGCCAGCAGCTACGGACAGGCGAAGGTTAGTGAAAAACTGTTTTTT.

The rearrangement links TRBV10-1 to TRBJ2-5; 8 nucleotides agree with TRBD1. There are 13 residues in the CDR3. The germline gives CDR1 WNHNN, CDR2 SYGVQD (reference sequence). V was pared by 4 bases and J by 4 bases, with 2 bases of the junction left unmatched. Written as DNA, the CDR3 is TGCGCCAGCAGTGCAGGGGGCGGAGAGACCCAGTACTTC. It is translated as CASSAGGGETQYF.

This clone was recorded once. For the CDR3, the DNA is TGTGCCAGCAGCCCAGGGTCTTTCTCGGGCGAGCAGTACTTC. This translates into CASSPGSFSGEQYF. This chain uses TRBV6-5 with TRBJ2-5; a possible D gene is TRBD1 (5 bases). The end of the DNA fits TRBJ2-7 better, so the J call may be wrong. The CDR3 spans 14 residues. Looked up from germline, CDR1 is MNHEY and CDR2 is SVGAGI.

This chain uses TRBV19 with TRBJ1-1, with D possibly TRBD1 on 5 matching bases. The CDR3 is made up of 16 amino acids. Germline CDR1 reads LNHDA; CDR2 reads SQIVND (reference sequence). Trimming left V 7 bases short and J 1 base short, with 19 bases between. The CDR3 DNA follows: TGTGCCAGTACCCCGCTTGGACGGGGCCGGAACACTGAAGCTTTCTTT. Translation: CASTPLGRGRNTEAFF.

The chain has TRBV7-9 and TRBJ2-3; 11 bases are a match to TRBD2. The CDR3 runs to 15 residues. The junction had 5 bases not matched to a gene; V was cut back by 6 bases and J by 3 bases. From germline, CDR1 is SEHNR and CDR2 FQNEAQ (reference sequence). The CDR3 reads CASRPGTSGTDTQYF. The CDR3 DNA reads TGTGCCAGCAGACCCGGGACTAGCGGAACAGATACGCAGTATTTT. The full variable domain, rest sourced from reference TRBV7-9 and TRBJ2-3, is DTGVSQNPRHKITKRGQNVTFRCDPISEHNRLYWYRQTLGQGPEFLTYFQNEAQLEKSRLLSDRFSAERPKGSFSTLEIQRTEQGDSAMYLCASRPGTSGTDTQYFGPGTRLTVL.

This clone was counted a few times. Other DNA sequences from this sample encode an identical CDR3 as well. The chain is built from TRBV18 and TRBJ1-5; tentative D call: TRBD1 (6 bases). The CDR3 has 14 residues. From germline, CDR1 is KGHSH and CDR2 LQKENI. Trimming took off 3 bases at V and 7 bases at J, with 13 bases between the two ends. The DNA for the CDR3 is TGTGCCAGCTCACCTACAGGGCCTAACCAGCCCCAGCATTTT. Translated, it gives CASSPTGPNQPQHF.

To note about this clone: Other DNA sequences in the same sample also yield this CDR3. The J gene is TRBJ2-7, the V gene TRBV27, with D possibly TRBD1 on 6 matching bases. From germline, CDR1 is MNHEY and CDR2 SMNVEV (reference sequence). The CDR3 loop spans 14 amino acids. V was cut by 1 base and J by 3 bases, with 10 bases left in between. This chain's CDR3 is CASSLFRGNYEQYF. For the CDR3, the DNA is TGTGCCAGCAGTTTATTCAGGGGCAACTACGAGCAGTACTTC.

Points on this clone: Different DNA sequences within this sample yield the same CDR3. This chain links TRBV28 with TRBJ2-3; 7 bases agree with TRBD2. Germline values: CDR1 MDHEN, CDR2 SYDVKM. J gave up 1 base and V 2 bases, and 0 bases lay outside the gene matches. This CDR3 region has 14 residues. CDR3 in amino acids: CASSLAGGTDTQYF. The CDR3 coding sequence is TGTGCCAGCAGTTTAGCGGGGGGCACAGATACGCAGTATTTT.

The gene calls are TRBV5-6 and TRBJ1-4; D unresolved. V was shortened by 2 bases and J by 6 bases, with 8 bases between the two germline ends. The CDR3 covers 13 residues. CDR1 is SGHDT and CDR2 is YYEEEE in the germline V gene. The CDR3 nucleotides are TGTGCCAGCAGCTTTGTCCCAGATGAAAAACTGTTTTTT. This gives the protein CASSFVPDEKLFF.

V is TRBV9 and J is TRBJ1-1; D unclear. V was trimmed by 3 bases and J by 1 base, leaving 7 bases between them. CDR3 length: 13 amino acids. The germline gives CDR1 SGDLS, CDR2 YYNGEE. In nucleotides, the CDR3 is TGTGCCAGCAGCGATGGACGGAACACTGAAGCTTTCTTT. Its translation is CASSDGRNTEAFF.

The gene calls are TRBV18 and TRBJ2-1, with unresolved D. The CDR3 runs 14 residues. The V end lost 3 bases, the J end lost 2 bases, and 8 bases lay between the germline ends. Germline CDR1 and CDR2: KGHSH and LQKENI. The CDR3 is CASSPDTAYNEQFF. CDR3 nucleotide sequence: TGTGCCAGCTCACCCGACACTGCCTACAATGAGCAGTTCTTC. The complete variable domain, with remaining parts taken from reference TRBV18 and TRBJ2-1, reads NAGVMQNPRHLVRRRGQEARLRCSPMKGHSHVYWYRQLPEEGLKFMVYLQKENIIDESGMPKERFSAEFPKEGPSILRIQQVVRGDSAAYFCASSPDTAYNEQFFGPGTRLTVL.

The CDR3 DNA sequence: TGCGCCAGCAGCTCAGAGTTACCGGGAGCGGGAGATACGCAGTATTTT. Translating gives CASSSELPGAGDTQYF. The chain employs TRBV5-1 and TRBJ2-3; tentatively, D is TRBD2 (6 bases). The CDR3 length is 16 residues. Trimming shortened V by 3 bases and J by 5 bases, and 19 bases separated the two germline ends. Germline values: CDR1 SGHRS, CDR2 YFSETQ. Looking up the rest from reference TRBV5-1 and TRBJ2-3 gives the full variable domain: KAGVTQTPRYLIKTRGQQVTLSCSPISGHRSVSWYQQTPGQGLQFLFEYFSETQRNKGNFPGRFSGRQFSNSRSEMNVSTLELGDSALYLCASSSELPGAGDTQYFGPGTRLTVL.

A note on this clone: Other DNA sequences in this specimen translate into the identical CDR3. The V gene is TRBV20-1, the J gene TRBJ2-1; D is uncertain. The V end lost 0 bases, the J end lost 9 bases, and 6 bases lay between the germline ends. This CDR3 has 11 amino acids. Germline values: CDR1 DFQATT, CDR2 SNEGSKA (reference sequence). CDR3 amino acids: CSARDRSEQFF. The DNA of the CDR3 is TGCAGTGCTAGAGATCGAAGTGAGCAGTTCTTC.

The J gene is TRBJ2-2, the V gene TRBV30; D is uncertain. The CDR3 is made up of 13 amino acids. CDR1 GTSNPN and CDR2 SVGIG come from the germline V gene (reference sequence). V lost 3 bases and J 2 bases, leaving 7 bases between the germline ends. In DNA form, the CDR3 reads TGTGCCTGGAGCCGGGTTAACACCGGGGAGCTGTTTTTT. It yields the protein CAWSRVNTGELFF.

The chain is built from TRBV6-4 and TRBJ2-2; no clear D gene. Germline CDR1 and CDR2: MRHNA and SNTAGT. V was pared by 4 bases and J by 5 bases, with 11 bases between. The CDR3 totals 14 residues. The CDR3 loop is CASSGGVGTGELFF. The CDR3 coding sequence is TGTGCCAGCAGTGGAGGAGTTGGGACCGGGGAGCTGTTTTTT.

This clone has just one count. J is TRBJ2-7 and V is TRBV10-1, with D tentatively TRBD2 (5 bases). Germline-derived CDR1 and CDR2 are WNHNN and SYGVQD (reference sequence). The CDR3 extends over 14 amino acids. V gave up 4 bases and J gave up 3 bases, with 13 bases separating them. The CDR3 coding sequence is TGCGCCAGCAGTGCGCAGCGGAAAGACTACGAGCAGTACTTC. It yields the protein CASSAQRKDYEQYF.

A few counts support this clone. V usage is TRBV5-4 and J usage is TRBJ2-5; D ambiguous. The CDR3 sequence is 15 residues long. CDR1 SGHNT and CDR2 YYREEE come from the germline V gene (reference sequence). V lost 0 bases to trimming and J lost 2 bases, with 11 bases between them. CDR3: CASSLGGIRQETQYF. The CDR3 DNA sequence: TGTGCCAGCAGCTTGGGTGGTATCAGACAAGAGACCCAGTACTTC.

V is TRBV10-3 and J is TRBJ1-2, with D possibly matching TRBD1 (6 bases). Germline-derived CDR1 and CDR2 are ENHRY and SYGVKD. This CDR3 is 14 amino acids long. V shed 3 bases and J shed 10 bases, with 18 bases lying between them. The CDR3 region has the DNA TGTGCCATCAGTGACCCCACAACCGACAGGAACTACACCTTC. Residues: CAISDPTTDRNYTF.

The J gene is TRBJ2-2, the V gene TRBV30; 8 bases match TRBD1. CDR1 is GTSNPN and CDR2 is SVGIG in the germline V gene (reference sequence). CDR3 length equals 13 residues. With V trimmed by 3 bases and J by 6 bases, 3 bases remained unmatched. The DNA of the CDR3 is TGTGCCTGGAGAGAACAGGGGGCCGGGGAGCTGTTTTTT. Its protein product is CAWREQGAGELFF. Filled out from reference TRBV30 and TRBJ2-2, the complete variable domain reads SQTIHQWPATLVQPVGSPLSLECTVEGTSNPNLYWYRQAAGRGLQLLFYSVGIGQISSEVPQNLSASRPQDRQFILSSKKLLLSDSGFYLCAWREQGAGELFFGEGSRLTVL.

The chain employs TRBV28 and TRBJ2-4, with D perhaps TRBD2 (5 bases). This CDR3 has 13 residues. V lost 7 bases and J lost 6, with 13 bases in between. Per germline, CDR1 MDHEN and CDR2 SYDVKM. DNA for the CDR3: TGTGCCAGCATGCGGGCACGCGGAAACATTCAGTACTTC. Translated: CASMRARGNIQYF.

CDR3 DNA sequence: TGCGCCAGCAGCGAAGCAGGGGGTAGGTCCTACAATGAGCAGTTCTTC. This codes for CASSEAGGRSYNEQFF. The chain employs TRBV4-3 and TRBJ2-1; TRBD1 matches at 7 bases. Trimming cost V 5 bases and J 1 base; bases outside gene matches: 8. The CDR3 extends over 16 amino acids. Germline CDR1 is LGHNA and CDR2 is YSLEER.

As regards this clone: Within the sample, other DNA sequences also encode this same CDR3. CDR3 coding DNA: TGTGCCAGCTCACCCGGACTAGCGGGTCTTAATGAGCAGTTCTTC. Translated, it gives CASSPGLAGLNEQFF. This chain connects TRBV18 to TRBJ2-1, with 11 bases matching TRBD2. V gave up 3 bases and J gave up 7 bases; unmatched junction bases: 5. There are 15 residues in the CDR3. Germline V CDR1 and CDR2: KGHSH, LQKENI.

J is TRBJ2-1 and V is TRBV5-1; 8 bases are shared with TRBD2. CDR1 is SGHRS and CDR2 is YFSETQ in the germline V gene. The V gene end was trimmed by 1 base and the J gene end by 8 bases; junction bases not matched to a gene: 5. This CDR3 has 14 residues. The CDR3: CASSLSGSQDEQFF. In nucleotides, the CDR3 is TGCGCCAGCAGCTTGAGCGGGAGTCAGGATGAGCAGTTCTTC.

The gene calls are TRBV10-3 and TRBJ2-3; 8 positions match TRBD2. Germline loops: CDR1 ENHRY, CDR2 SYGVKD. The CDR3 runs 13 residues. With V trimmed by 7 bases and J by 6 bases, 6 bases remained unmatched. CDR3 DNA sequence: TGTGCCATCAACGACGGGGGGGCCGATACGCAGTATTTT. This sequence encodes CAINDGGADTQYF.

The V call is TRBV30, the J call TRBJ2-3; D remains unclear. The V end was cut by 4 bases, the J end by 2 bases, with 7 bases between. From germline, CDR1 is GTSNPN and CDR2 SVGIG (reference sequence). The CDR3 is made up of 12 amino acids. This CDR3 reads CAWNAYTDTQYF. The CDR3 nucleotides read TGTGCCTGGAACGCCTACACAGATACGCAGTATTTT.

This chain links TRBV5-1 with TRBJ2-2; 10 bases align to TRBD2. Unmatched junction bases numbered 7, after V lost 4 bases and J lost 4 bases. The CDR3 is made up of 16 amino acids. Looked up from germline, CDR1 is SGHRS and CDR2 is YFSETQ. The CDR3 DNA follows: TGCGCCAGCAGCCTGGGGACTAGCGCCGCCACCGGGGAGCTGTTTTTT. This encodes CASSLGTSAATGELFF.

V is TRBV27 and J is TRBJ2-3; no clear D. The germline gives CDR1 MNHEY, CDR2 SMNVEV (reference sequence). The CDR3 totals 11 residues. The V end was cut by 1 base, the J end by 8 bases, with 4 bases between. CDR3 region: CASSLYGTQYF. The CDR3 DNA follows: TGTGCCAGCAGTTTATATGGTACGCAGTATTTT.

Points on this clone: The same CDR3 arises from other DNA sequences in this sample as well. The chain combines TRBV5-6 with TRBJ1-3; D gene ambiguous. V gave up 4 bases and J gave up 7 bases, with 9 bases separating them. Germline loops: CDR1 SGHDT, CDR2 YYEEEE. The CDR3 is 12 residues long. CDR3 amino acids: CASSLSGNTIYF. The CDR3 nucleotides are TGTGCCAGCAGCCTCTCAGGTAACACCATATATTTT.

A note on this clone: Compared with germline, one end of the junction differs, possibly owing to a read error. The V call is TRBV29-1, the J call TRBJ2-3, with a tentative D call TRBD2 (5 bases). This CDR3 contains 9 residues. The germline CDR1 and CDR2 sequences are SQVTM and ANQGSEA. The CDR3: CSVDTGNAF. In DNA form, the CDR3 reads TGCAGCGTTGATACCGGGAACGCTTTT.

The chain is built from TRBV28 and TRBJ2-3; TRBD1 aligns across 10 bases. Unmatched junction bases numbered 10, after V lost 5 bases and J lost 8 bases. Germline lookup yields CDR1 MDHEN and CDR2 SYDVKM. The CDR3 has 15 amino acids. The CDR3: CASSPWDRGSGTQYF. The CDR3 DNA reads TGTGCCAGCAGTCCCTGGGACAGGGGTTCTGGTACGCAGTATTTT.

To note about this clone: Within the sample, other DNA sequences also encode this same CDR3. The chain links TRBV5-6 to TRBJ2-7; no firm D call. V lost 0 bases to trimming and J lost 2 bases, with 6 bases between them. This CDR3 has 13 amino acids. Germline assignment: CDR1 SGHDT and CDR2 YYEEEE. Written as DNA, the CDR3 is TGTGCCAGCAGCTTGGGGCTTACCTACGAGCAGTACTTC. This translates into CASSLGLTYEQYF.